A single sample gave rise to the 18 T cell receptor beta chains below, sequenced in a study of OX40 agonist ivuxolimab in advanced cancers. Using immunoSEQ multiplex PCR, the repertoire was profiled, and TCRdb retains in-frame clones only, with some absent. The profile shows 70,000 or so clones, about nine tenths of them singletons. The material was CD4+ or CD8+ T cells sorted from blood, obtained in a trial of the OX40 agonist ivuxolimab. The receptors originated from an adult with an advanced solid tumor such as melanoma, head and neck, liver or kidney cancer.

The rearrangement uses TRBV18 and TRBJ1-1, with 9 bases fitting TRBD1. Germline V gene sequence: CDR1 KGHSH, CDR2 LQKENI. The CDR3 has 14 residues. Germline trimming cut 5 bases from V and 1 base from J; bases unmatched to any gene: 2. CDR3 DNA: TGTGCCAGCTCAACGGGACAGGGGAACACTGAAGCTTTCTTT. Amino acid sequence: CASSTGQGNTEAFF.

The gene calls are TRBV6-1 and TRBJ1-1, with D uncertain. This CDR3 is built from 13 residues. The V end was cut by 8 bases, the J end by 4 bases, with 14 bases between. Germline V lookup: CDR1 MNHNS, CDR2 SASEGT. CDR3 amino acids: CASPRAGPTEAFF. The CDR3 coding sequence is TGTGCCAGCCCTCGGGCAGGACCCACTGAAGCTTTCTTT.

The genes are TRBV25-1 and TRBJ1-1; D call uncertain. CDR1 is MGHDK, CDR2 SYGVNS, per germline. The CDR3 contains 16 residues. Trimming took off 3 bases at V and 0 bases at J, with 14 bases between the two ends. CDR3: CASSERLSELNTEAFF. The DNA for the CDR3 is TGTGCCAGCAGTGAGAGGCTTTCGGAGTTGAACACTGAAGCTTTCTTT.

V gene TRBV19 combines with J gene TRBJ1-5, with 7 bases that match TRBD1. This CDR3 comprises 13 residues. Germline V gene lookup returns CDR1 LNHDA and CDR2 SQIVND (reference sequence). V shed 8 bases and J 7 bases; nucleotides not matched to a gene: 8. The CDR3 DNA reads TGTGCCAGTTCACAGGGGATCCGGCAGCCCCAGCATTTT. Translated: CASSQGIRQPQHF.

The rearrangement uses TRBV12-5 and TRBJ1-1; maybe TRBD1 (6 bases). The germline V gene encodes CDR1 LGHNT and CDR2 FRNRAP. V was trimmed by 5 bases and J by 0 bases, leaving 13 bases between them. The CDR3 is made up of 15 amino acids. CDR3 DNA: TGTGCTAGTGGTCCACCGGGACAAATGAACACTGAAGCTTTCTTT. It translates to CASGPPGQMNTEAFF.

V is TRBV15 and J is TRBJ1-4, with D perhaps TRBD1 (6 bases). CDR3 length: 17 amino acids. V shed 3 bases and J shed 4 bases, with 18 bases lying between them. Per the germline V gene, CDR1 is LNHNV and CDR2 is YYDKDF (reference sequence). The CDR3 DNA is TGTGCCACCAGCAGGAGCGGGGGGCGCGATGGTAATGAAAAACTGTTTTTT. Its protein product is CATSRSGGRDGNEKLFF.

CDR3 DNA sequence: TGTGCCAGTGATATGGGGGACGGAGGTAATGAAAAACTGTTTTTT. Translation: CASDMGDGGNEKLFF. V is TRBV19 and J is TRBJ1-4; maybe TRBD1 (5 bases). V was clipped by 8 bases and J by 4 bases, with 17 bases between them. CDR1 and CDR2 from the germline V gene are LNHDA and SQIVND (reference sequence). This CDR3 comprises 15 residues.

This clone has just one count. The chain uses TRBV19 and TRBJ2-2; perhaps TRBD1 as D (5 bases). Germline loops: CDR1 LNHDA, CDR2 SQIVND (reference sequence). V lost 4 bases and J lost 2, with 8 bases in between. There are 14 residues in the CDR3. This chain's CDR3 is CASSRDRNTGELFF. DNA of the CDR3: TGTGCCAGTAGTAGAGACAGAAACACCGGGGAGCTGTTTTTT.

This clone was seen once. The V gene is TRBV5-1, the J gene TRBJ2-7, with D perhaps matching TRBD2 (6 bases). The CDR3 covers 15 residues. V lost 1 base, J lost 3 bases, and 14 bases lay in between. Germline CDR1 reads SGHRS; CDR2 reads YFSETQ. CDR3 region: CASSLRWEAVYEQYF. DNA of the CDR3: TGCGCCAGCAGCTTGAGGTGGGAGGCCGTCTACGAGCAGTACTTC.

The CDR3 protein is CSVEDRGGPFGGYTF. Here the CDR3 DNA reads TGCAGCGTTGAAGATCGCGGGGGACCCTTTGGGGGCTACACCTTC. The rearrangement links TRBV29-1 to TRBJ1-2, with D possibly being TRBD1 (5 bases). V shed 0 bases and J shed 8 bases, with 19 bases lying between them. Germline CDR1 and CDR2: SQVTM and ANQGSEA. This CDR3 contains 15 residues.

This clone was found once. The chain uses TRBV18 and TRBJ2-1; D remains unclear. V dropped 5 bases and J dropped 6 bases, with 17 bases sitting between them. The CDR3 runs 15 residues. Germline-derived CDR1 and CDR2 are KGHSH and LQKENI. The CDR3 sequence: CASSSQEQVGNEQFF. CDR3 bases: TGTGCCAGCTCATCGCAAGAGCAGGTCGGCAATGAGCAGTTCTTC.

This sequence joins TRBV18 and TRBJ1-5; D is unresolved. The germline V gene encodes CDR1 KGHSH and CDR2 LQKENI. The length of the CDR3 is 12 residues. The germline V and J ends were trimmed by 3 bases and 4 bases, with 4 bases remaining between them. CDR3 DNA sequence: TGTGCCAGCTCACCTGGGAATCAGCCCCAGCATTTT. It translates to CASSPGNQPQHF.

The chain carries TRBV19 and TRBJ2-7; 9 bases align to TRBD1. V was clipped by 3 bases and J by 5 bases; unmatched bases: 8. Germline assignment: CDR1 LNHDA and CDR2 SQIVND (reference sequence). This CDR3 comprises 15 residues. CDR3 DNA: TGTGCCAGTAGTATCCAGGACAGGGGACCCCACGAGCAGTACTTC. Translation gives CASSIQDRGPHEQYF.

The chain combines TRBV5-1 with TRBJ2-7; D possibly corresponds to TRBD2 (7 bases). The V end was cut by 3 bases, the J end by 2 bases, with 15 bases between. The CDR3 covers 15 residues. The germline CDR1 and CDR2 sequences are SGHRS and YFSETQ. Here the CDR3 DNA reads TGCGCCAGCAGCTGGAGGAAAGGGGGGGCCTACGAGCAGTACTTC. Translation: CASSWRKGGAYEQYF.

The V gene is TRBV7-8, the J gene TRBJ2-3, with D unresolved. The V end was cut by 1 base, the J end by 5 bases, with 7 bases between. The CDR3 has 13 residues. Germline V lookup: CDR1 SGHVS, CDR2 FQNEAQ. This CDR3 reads CASSLGSGDTQYF. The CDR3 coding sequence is TGTGCCAGCAGCTTAGGTTCTGGAGATACGCAGTATTTT. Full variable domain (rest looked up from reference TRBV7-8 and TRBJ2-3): GAGVSQSPRYKVAKRGQDVALRCDPISGHVSLFWYQQALGQGPEFLTYFQNEAQLDKSGLPSDRFFAERPEGSVSTLKIQRTQQEDSAVYLCASSLGSGDTQYFGPGTRLTVL.

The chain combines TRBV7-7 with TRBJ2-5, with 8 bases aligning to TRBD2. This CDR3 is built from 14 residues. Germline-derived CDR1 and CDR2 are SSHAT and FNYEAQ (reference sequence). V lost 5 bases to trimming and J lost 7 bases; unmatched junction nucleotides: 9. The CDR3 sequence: CASSPKTGGGTQYF. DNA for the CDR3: TGTGCCAGCAGCCCCAAGACCGGGGGGGGGACCCAGTACTTC. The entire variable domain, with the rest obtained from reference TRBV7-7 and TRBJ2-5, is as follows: GAGVSQSPRYKVTKRGQDVTLRCDPISSHATLYWYQQALGQGPEFLTYFNYEAQPDKSGLPSDRFSAERPEGSISTLTIQRTEQRDSAMYRCASSPKTGGGTQYFGPGTRLLVL.

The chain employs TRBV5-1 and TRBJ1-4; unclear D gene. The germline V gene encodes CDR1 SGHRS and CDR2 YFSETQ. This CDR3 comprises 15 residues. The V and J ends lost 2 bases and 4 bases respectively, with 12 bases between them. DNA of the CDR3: TGCGCCAGCAGCTTCTCCGGGGTGAATAATGAAAAACTGTTTTTT. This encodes CASSFSGVNNEKLFF.

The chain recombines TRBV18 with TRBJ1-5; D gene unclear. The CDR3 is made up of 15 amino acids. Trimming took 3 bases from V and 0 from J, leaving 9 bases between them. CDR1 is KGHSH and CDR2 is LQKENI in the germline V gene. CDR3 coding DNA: TGTGCCAGCTCACCTTCGCCCAATAGCAATCAGCCCCAGCATTTT. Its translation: CASSPSPNSNQPQHF.